This TCR beta chain derives from a study of blood T cell repertoires in COVID-19. Original data processing: Nucleated cell counts were estimated from reference gene primer amplification. Repertoires were generated with immunoSEQ multiplex PCR, while TCRdb's copy carries only in-frame clones and drops some. V and J calls and clone size come straight from that table; D and trimming were deduced from the DNA. The profile covers approximately 300,000 clones, with 85% to 90% appearing a single time and over 9% taken by the ten largest. The V gene's germline CDR1 is MNHNY and CDR2 SVGAGI (reference sequence). V was pared by 4 bases and J by 0 bases, with 11 bases between. CDR3 length: 15 residues.

Specimen: peripheral blood. This chain joins TRBV6-6 and TRBJ2-3; D perhaps matches TRBD1 (5 bases). This TCR was recovered from a woman younger than 45 with COVID-19, enrolled during active disease. CDR3 DNA sequence: TGTGCCAGCAGTTTACAGGTCCCTAGCACAGATACGCAGTATTTT. Encoded protein: CASSLQVPSTDTQYF.